This passage covers 18 T cell receptor beta chains from one sample sequenced in a study of beta chain features in type 1 diabetes. General study points: Shortening of TCRB CDR3s, moderate but significant, appeared in all four CD4+ subsets of Type 1 diabetes patients.

The entirety of the isolated RNA underwent reverse transcription, so expressed TCRB transcripts were sequenced. The table came from immunoSEQ multiplex PCR; TCRdb's copy has only in-frame clones and leaves some out. Found here are 300,000 to 350,000 clones, 9.3% of them singletons; the top ten hold roughly 1%. No antigen is known for these receptors. Sequencing was done on a sample of central memory CD4+ T cells from blood. These receptors originate from a man aged 25 to 40 with type 1 diabetes.

This clone was counted between two and nine times. The chain carries TRBV7-2 and TRBJ2-3, with TRBD2 identical over 8 bases. The CDR3 has 15 amino acids. The germline V gene has CDR1 SGHTA and CDR2 FQGNSA. The ends lost 3 bases at V and 3 bases at J; junction bases unmatched: 5. The CDR3 DNA reads as TGTGCCAGCAGCTTTCTCGGGGGGGCGACAGATACGCAGTATTTT. Protein: CASSFLGGATDTQYF.

A few counts support this clone. The chain has TRBV15 and TRBJ2-3; D is undetermined. V gave up 0 bases and J gave up 2 bases, with 9 bases separating them. Germline V gene sequence: CDR1 LNHNV, CDR2 YYDKDF (reference sequence). The CDR3 covers 15 residues. CDR3 bases: TGTGCCACCAGCAGAGATGGTCAGTTCACAGATACGCAGTATTTT. Its translation: CATSRDGQFTDTQYF.

The sample holds a few counts of this clone. The chain carries TRBV10-3 and TRBJ1-6; 9 positions agree with TRBD1. This CDR3 has 17 amino acids. J was trimmed by 10 bases and V by 0 bases; bases with no gene match: 10. CDR1 is ENHRY, CDR2 SYGVKD, per germline. The CDR3 DNA reads as TGTGCCATCAGTGAGTCGACGATGGGACAGGGTGGGTCACCCCTCCACTTT. It specifies CAISESTMGQGGSPLHF.

This clone was observed a few times. This chain's CDR3 is CASSPEGVEQFF. The CDR3 DNA sequence: TGCGCCAGCAGCCCCGAGGGCGTTGAGCAGTTCTTC. This rearrangement joins TRBV5-1 to TRBJ2-1; D is possibly TRBD2 (5 bases). Trimming took 4 bases from V and 9 from J, leaving 11 bases between them. This CDR3 contains 12 residues. Germline V gives CDR1 SGHRS, CDR2 YFSETQ.

CDR3 nucleotides: TGTGCCAGCAGCTTATTCAACCGGGCTGGGGGCTACACCTTC. The encoded protein is CASSLFNRAGGYTF. This chain uses TRBV7-2 with TRBJ1-2; unclear D gene. Trimming shortened V by 2 bases and J by 8 bases, and 15 bases separated the two germline ends. The CDR3 length is 14 residues. CDR1 is SGHTA and CDR2 is FQGNSA in the germline V gene.

This clone has more than one count but fewer than ten. The chain has TRBV6-5 and TRBJ2-5; D gene unclear. The CDR3 is 12 residues long. Trimming stripped 6 bases from V and 4 bases from J, with 9 bases between. CDR1 MNHEY and CDR2 SVGAGI come from the germline V gene. CDR3 sequence reads: CASRANSETQYF. CDR3 nucleotides: TGTGCCAGCAGGGCCAACTCAGAGACCCAGTACTTC.

V and J are TRBV19 and TRBJ1-6; unclear D gene. Trimming stripped 6 bases from V and 8 bases from J, with 14 bases between. Germline CDR1 and CDR2: LNHDA and SQIVND (reference sequence). The CDR3 runs to 14 residues. CDR3 in amino acids: CASRSDFSDSPLHF. For the CDR3, the DNA is TGTGCCAGTAGATCGGATTTCTCGGATTCACCCCTCCACTTT.

This chain uses TRBV5-1 with TRBJ1-4; D remains unclear. CDR1 is SGHRS, CDR2 YFSETQ, per germline. The CDR3 has 16 residues. Trimming shortened V by 2 bases and J by 8 bases, and 19 bases separated the two germline ends. CDR3 sequence (DNA): TGCGCCAGCAGCTTTGCTCCCCATACCGCCGGAGAAAAACTGTTTTTT. Translated, it gives CASSFAPHTAGEKLFF.

This clone was observed a handful of times. The rearrangement joins TRBV10-3 to TRBJ2-7; TRBD1 matches at 9 bases. Per the germline V gene, CDR1 is ENHRY and CDR2 is SYGVKD. Trimming at V came to 6 bases and at J to 5 bases, leaving 2 bases not matched to a gene. There are 12 residues in the CDR3. In DNA, the CDR3 is TGTGCCATCAGGCGGACAGGGGACGAGCAGTACTTC. Amino acids: CAIRRTGDEQYF.

This clone was found a few times. V gene TRBV19 combines with J gene TRBJ2-7; TRBD2 agrees at 9 bases. After removal of 3 bases from V and 4 bases from J, the junction contained 4 bases not matched to a gene. CDR1 and CDR2 from the germline V gene are LNHDA and SQIVND (reference sequence). The CDR3 has 14 amino acids. The CDR3 is CASSISSGEYEQYF. CDR3 bases: TGTGCCAGTAGTATCTCTAGCGGGGAATACGAGCAGTACTTC.

This clone was observed a handful of times. The V and J genes are TRBV5-1 and TRBJ2-5; 10 bases line up with TRBD1. In germline, CDR1 is SGHRS, CDR2 YFSETQ. V lost 4 bases to trimming and J lost 5 bases; unmatched junction nucleotides: 14. The length of the CDR3 is 17 residues. This chain's CDR3 is CASSPGGRGTGVETQYF. CDR3 DNA sequence: TGCGCCAGCAGCCCCGGCGGACGAGGGACAGGGGTTGAGACCCAGTACTTC.

The chain joins TRBV6-4 to TRBJ2-3, with TRBD1 matching over 10 bases. The ends lost 2 bases at V and 2 bases at J; junction bases unmatched: 1. This CDR3 comprises 15 residues. CDR1 is MRHNA and CDR2 is SNTAGT in the germline V gene. The DNA of the CDR3 is TGTGCCAGCAGTGACGGGACAGGGGACACAGATACGCAGTATTTT. Encoded protein: CASSDGTGDTDTQYF.

The chain couples TRBV5-1 to TRBJ1-1, with 8 bases that match TRBD1. Germline CDR1 SGHRS, CDR2 YFSETQ. The CDR3 is made up of 17 amino acids. J lost 4 bases, V lost 1 base, and 12 bases had no gene match. CDR3 in amino acids: CASSLTIGQGWGTEAFF. Here the CDR3 DNA reads TGCGCCAGCAGCTTGACCATTGGACAGGGATGGGGCACTGAAGCTTTCTTT.

The J gene is TRBJ2-7, the V gene TRBV6-5, with D perhaps being TRBD1 or TRBD2 (6 bases each). V was pared by 6 bases and J by 1 base, with 13 bases between. This CDR3 is built from 14 residues. Germline lookup yields CDR1 MNHEY and CDR2 SVGAGI. The CDR3 region is CASSFTGASYEQYF. For the CDR3, the DNA is TGTGCCAGCAGCTTTACGGGGGCGTCCTACGAGCAGTACTTC.

The CDR3 DNA is TGTGCCAGCAGTTTTAACGCGGGGGGCCTCGAGACCCAGTACTTC. Encoded protein: CASSFNAGGLETQYF. This rearrangement joins TRBV28 to TRBJ2-5; 8 positions match TRBD2. The CDR3 runs to 15 residues. Per germline, CDR1 MDHEN and CDR2 SYDVKM. J gave up 5 bases and V 3 bases, and 8 bases lay outside the gene matches.

This sequence joins TRBV28 and TRBJ1-4; 8 nucleotides align to TRBD1. Losses at the gene ends were 4 bases for V and 9 bases for J; bases not matched to a gene: 4. The CDR3 totals 13 residues. The germline gives CDR1 MDHEN, CDR2 SYDVKM. The CDR3 here is CASSSQGVKKLFF. The CDR3, as DNA: TGTGCCAGCAGTTCACAGGGGGTTAAAAAACTGTTTTTT.

This clone has at least ten counts. This chain uses TRBV13 with TRBJ1-5, with D perhaps TRBD1 (6 bases). CDR3 length equals 13 residues. From germline, CDR1 is PRHDT and CDR2 FYEKMQ (reference sequence). The V and J ends lost 6 bases and 5 bases respectively, with 11 bases between them. CDR3 DNA: TGTGCCAGCAGGGGGGGCGGGCATCAGCCCCAGCATTTT. This codes for CASRGGGHQPQHF.

This rearrangement joins TRBV10-3 to TRBJ1-2; perhaps TRBD1 as D (5 bases). This CDR3 is 13 amino acids long. CDR1 and CDR2 from the germline V gene are ENHRY and SYGVKD. V was clipped by 3 bases and J by 5 bases, with 10 bases between them. CDR3 nucleotide sequence: TGTGCCATCAGTGAAACGAAGGGGTATGGCTACACCTTC. Its translation is CAISETKGYGYTF.